The rows below give T cell receptor beta chains drawn from one sample of a study of CD8+ T cells in alopecia areata. Assay used: immunoSEQ multiplex PCR; TCRdb lists only in-frame clones, some missing. Of 100,000 to 150,000 clones in the sample, roughly 54% are singletons; the top ten hold 4.5%. The material sequenced was CD4+ T cells sorted from blood, taken at week 0. Receptor source: a human donor with alopecia areata. The CDR3 runs from the conserved cysteine through the conserved F or W. Each record gives: CDR3 DNA, CDR3 protein, CDR3 length, D gene, J gene, clone size, V gene. The D gene is left open where the match is weak. Size values are once, few and many counts, or a class for expanded clones, and some rows have none.

CDR3 DNA: TGTGCCAGCAGTCCCAGCGGGGGGGCAGATACGCAGTATTTT
CDR3 protein: CASSPSGGADTQYF
CDR3 length: 14
D gene: TRBD2
J gene: TRBJ2-3
clone size: .
V gene: TRBV6-6

CDR3 DNA: TGTGCCAGCAGCTTAACTGGGACTAGCGTAACTAGCACAGATACGCAGTATTTT
CDR3 protein: CASSLTGTSVTSTDTQYF
CDR3 length: 18
D gene: TRBD2
J gene: TRBJ2-3
clone size: .
V gene: TRBV7-2

CDR3 DNA: TGCGCCAGCAGTCAGGACCGGCGCTACGAGCAGTACTTC
CDR3 protein: CASSQDRRYEQYF
CDR3 length: 13
D gene: .
J gene: TRBJ2-7
clone size: once
V gene: TRBV23-1

CDR3 DNA: TGTGCCTGGAAACAGCGGGGGGATGGAAACACCATATATTTT
CDR3 protein: CAWKQRGDGNTIYF
CDR3 length: 14
D gene: .
J gene: TRBJ1-3
clone size: once
V gene: TRBV30

CDR3 DNA: TGTGCCAGCAATTCTGGGGAGCTGTTTTTT
CDR3 protein: CASNSGELFF
CDR3 length: 10
D gene: .
J gene: TRBJ2-2
clone size: .
V gene: TRBV6-5

CDR3 DNA: TGTGCCAGCAGCCAAGATTCCCGGGGGCGGACAGATACGCAGTATTTT
CDR3 protein: CASSQDSRGRTDTQYF
CDR3 length: 16
D gene: .
J gene: TRBJ2-3
clone size: .
V gene: TRBV4-2

CDR3 DNA: TGTGCCAGCAGCTTCAACCAAGAGACCCAGTACTTC
CDR3 protein: CASSFNQETQYF
CDR3 length: 12
D gene: .
J gene: TRBJ2-5
clone size: .
V gene: TRBV5-4

CDR3 DNA: TGCGCCAGCAGCCAACCAACTAGTAGAAGGAGAGAGACCCAGTACTTC
CDR3 protein: CASSQPTSRRRETQYF
CDR3 length: 16
D gene: .
J gene: TRBJ2-5
clone size: few
V gene: TRBV4-1

CDR3 DNA: TGTGCCAGCAGTGTAGGACAGCTATATCAGCCCCAGCATTTT
CDR3 protein: CASSVGQLYQPQHF
CDR3 length: 14
D gene: .
J gene: TRBJ1-5
clone size: few
V gene: TRBV2

CDR3 DNA: TGTGCCAGCTCACCAACCGGACAATCCGAGCAGTACTTC
CDR3 protein: CASSPTGQSEQYF
CDR3 length: 13
D gene: .
J gene: TRBJ2-7
clone size: .
V gene: TRBV18

CDR3 DNA: TGTGCCATCAGGGGACAGGGTGTTGGTCGTAACACAGATACGCAGTATTTT
CDR3 protein: CAIRGQGVGRNTDTQYF
CDR3 length: 17
D gene: TRBD1
J gene: TRBJ2-3
clone size: few
V gene: TRBV10-3

CDR3 DNA: TGTGCCAGCAGCAAGGTGGGGGGCGCCTACGAGCAGTACTTC
CDR3 protein: CASSKVGGAYEQYF
CDR3 length: 14
D gene: .
J gene: TRBJ2-7
clone size: .
V gene: TRBV25-1

CDR3 DNA: TGTGCCAGCAGACAGGGGGCGGACACTGAAGCTTTCTTT
CDR3 protein: CASRQGADTEAFF
CDR3 length: 13
D gene: TRBD1
J gene: TRBJ1-1
clone size: few
V gene: TRBV5-4

CDR3 DNA: TGTGCCAGCAGCTTTACAGGGCTGAGCTCCTATAATTCACCCCTCCACTTT
CDR3 protein: CASSFTGLSSYNSPLHF
CDR3 length: 17
D gene: .
J gene: TRBJ1-6
clone size: once
V gene: TRBV5-4

CDR3 DNA: TGTGCCCGCCGCGAGGGGGCGAACACTGAAGCTTTCTTT
CDR3 protein: CARREGANTEAFF
CDR3 length: 13
D gene: TRBD1
J gene: TRBJ1-1
clone size: .
V gene: TRBV6-5

CDR3 DNA: TGTGCCAGCAGGGACAGGGTCGGCACAGATACGCAGTATTTT
CDR3 protein: CASRDRVGTDTQYF
CDR3 length: 14
D gene: TRBD1
J gene: TRBJ2-3
clone size: .
V gene: TRBV6-6

CDR3 DNA: TGTGCCAGTAGTATCAAGGGGCGCCCTGTGAATTCACCCCTCCACTTT
CDR3 protein: CASSIKGRPVNSPLHF
CDR3 length: 16
D gene: .
J gene: TRBJ1-6
clone size: .
V gene: TRBV19

CDR3 DNA: TGTGCCAGCTCACCGACCCGGGACAGGGGAGGCTACACCTTC
CDR3 protein: CASSPTRDRGGYTF
CDR3 length: 14
D gene: TRBD1
J gene: TRBJ1-2
clone size: few
V gene: TRBV18

CDR3 DNA: TGCGCCAGCAGCCAAGGAACGGACAGCTATGGCTACACCTTC
CDR3 protein: CASSQGTDSYGYTF
CDR3 length: 14
D gene: .
J gene: TRBJ1-2
clone size: few
V gene: TRBV4-1

CDR3 DNA: TGTGCCAGCAGTTACAGGGGGCAACTGTTTTTT
CDR3 protein: CASSYRGQLFF
CDR3 length: 11
D gene: TRBD1
J gene: TRBJ2-2
clone size: .
V gene: TRBV6-5

CDR3 DNA: TGTGCCAGTAGTAGTCGCCCCACAGAGCGGAACACTGAAGCTTTCTTT
CDR3 protein: CASSSRPTERNTEAFF
CDR3 length: 16
D gene: .
J gene: TRBJ1-1
clone size: few
V gene: TRBV19

CDR3 DNA: TGCGCCAGCAGCCAAAACCTAGGCCCAGATACGCAGTATTTT
CDR3 protein: CASSQNLGPDTQYF
CDR3 length: 14
D gene: .
J gene: TRBJ2-3
clone size: .
V gene: TRBV4-3

CDR3 DNA: TGTGCCAGTAGTATGGCCCGGGACAGGAGGGGAAACATTCAGTACTTC
CDR3 protein: CASSMARDRRGNIQYF
CDR3 length: 16
D gene: TRBD1
J gene: TRBJ2-4
clone size: few
V gene: TRBV19

CDR3 DNA: TGCGCCAGCAGCCAAGAAATGGCGGGATATGCAACTAATGAAAAACTGTTTTTT
CDR3 protein: CASSQEMAGYATNEKLFF
CDR3 length: 18
D gene: .
J gene: TRBJ1-4
clone size: .
V gene: TRBV4-1

CDR3 DNA: TGTGCCAGGACGGACAGGGCCCAGCCCCAGCATTTT
CDR3 protein: CARTDRAQPQHF
CDR3 length: 12
D gene: .
J gene: TRBJ1-5
clone size: .
V gene: TRBV21-1

CDR3 DNA: TGTGCCAGCAGTCAGAGGGGGGGCACAGATACGCAGTATTTT
CDR3 protein: CASSQRGGTDTQYF
CDR3 length: 14
D gene: .
J gene: TRBJ2-3
clone size: .
V gene: TRBV27

CDR3 DNA: TGTGCCAGCAGTGAACTAGCGGTTTTAGGGACCCAGTACTTC
CDR3 protein: CASSELAVLGTQYF
CDR3 length: 14
D gene: TRBD2
J gene: TRBJ2-5
clone size: .
V gene: TRBV2

CDR3 DNA: TGTGCCAGCTCACCCGGACTTCATTCCTACGAGCAGTACTTC
CDR3 protein: CASSPGLHSYEQYF
CDR3 length: 14
D gene: .
J gene: TRBJ2-7
clone size: .
V gene: TRBV18

CDR3 DNA: TGTGCCAGCAGCCTTATGCGGGTAGATACGCAGTATTTT
CDR3 protein: CASSLMRVDTQYF
CDR3 length: 13
D gene: .
J gene: TRBJ2-3
clone size: .
V gene: TRBV7-6

CDR3 DNA: TGTGCCAGCAGACGCGCGACAGGGCTCCCAGATACGCAGTATTTT
CDR3 protein: CASRRATGLPDTQYF
CDR3 length: 15
D gene: TRBD1
J gene: TRBJ2-3
clone size: .
V gene: TRBV7-2

CDR3 DNA: TGCGCCAGCAGCCAAGGCGAAGGGGGCTATTCACCCCTCCACTTT
CDR3 protein: CASSQGEGGYSPLHF
CDR3 length: 15
D gene: TRBD1
J gene: TRBJ1-6
clone size: .
V gene: TRBV4-3

CDR3 DNA: TGTGCCAGCAGTTTCCGGGGGACTAGCGGACCGAGTTCCTACGAGCAGTACTTC
CDR3 protein: CASSFRGTSGPSSYEQYF
CDR3 length: 18
D gene: TRBD2
J gene: TRBJ2-7
clone size: .
V gene: TRBV28

CDR3 DNA: TGTGCCAGCAGCTTGAAGACAGGGGTAAGCACTGAAGCTTTCTTT
CDR3 protein: CASSLKTGVSTEAFF
CDR3 length: 15
D gene: TRBD1
J gene: TRBJ1-1
clone size: .
V gene: TRBV7-2

CDR3 DNA: TGTGCCACCCAACCGAAGGGACTGCCCTACAATGAGCAGTTCTTC
CDR3 protein: CATQPKGLPYNEQFF
CDR3 length: 15
D gene: .
J gene: TRBJ2-1
clone size: few
V gene: TRBV7-2

CDR3 DNA: TGTGCCAGTAGTGGCCGGGACAGGGCCCATGAGCAGTTCTTC
CDR3 protein: CASSGRDRAHEQFF
CDR3 length: 14
D gene: TRBD1
J gene: TRBJ2-1
clone size: .
V gene: TRBV19

CDR3 DNA: TGTGCCAGCAGTTTATACTTCGGACGGAAGGACACCTTC
CDR3 protein: CASSLYFGRKDTF
CDR3 length: 13
D gene: .
J gene: TRBJ1-2
clone size: .
V gene: TRBV27

CDR3 DNA: TGTGCCAGCAGCTTGGTTGGTAGCGGGGACCAAGAGACCCAGTACTTC
CDR3 protein: CASSLVGSGDQETQYF
CDR3 length: 16
D gene: TRBD2
J gene: TRBJ2-5
clone size: once
V gene: TRBV5-6

CDR3 DNA: TGTGCCAGCAGCTTAGCGAGGGCTAGCGGCCACGAGCAGTACTTC
CDR3 protein: CASSLARASGHEQYF
CDR3 length: 15
D gene: TRBD2
J gene: TRBJ2-7
clone size: .
V gene: TRBV7-6

CDR3 DNA: TGTGCCAGCAGCGGCAGCGGGACATCCTCCTACGAGCAGTACTTC
CDR3 protein: CASSGSGTSSYEQYF
CDR3 length: 15
D gene: .
J gene: TRBJ2-7
clone size: once
V gene: TRBV7-2

CDR3 DNA: TGTGCCAGCAGTGCGGGGGGATCTGGACATGGCTACACCTTC
CDR3 protein: CASSAGGSGHGYTF
CDR3 length: 14
D gene: .
J gene: TRBJ1-2
clone size: .
V gene: TRBV2

CDR3 DNA: TGTGCCTGGAGTGGATGGGGCAGGGACACCGGGGAGCTGTTTTTT
CDR3 protein: CAWSGWGRDTGELFF
CDR3 length: 15
D gene: .
J gene: TRBJ2-2
clone size: once
V gene: TRBV30